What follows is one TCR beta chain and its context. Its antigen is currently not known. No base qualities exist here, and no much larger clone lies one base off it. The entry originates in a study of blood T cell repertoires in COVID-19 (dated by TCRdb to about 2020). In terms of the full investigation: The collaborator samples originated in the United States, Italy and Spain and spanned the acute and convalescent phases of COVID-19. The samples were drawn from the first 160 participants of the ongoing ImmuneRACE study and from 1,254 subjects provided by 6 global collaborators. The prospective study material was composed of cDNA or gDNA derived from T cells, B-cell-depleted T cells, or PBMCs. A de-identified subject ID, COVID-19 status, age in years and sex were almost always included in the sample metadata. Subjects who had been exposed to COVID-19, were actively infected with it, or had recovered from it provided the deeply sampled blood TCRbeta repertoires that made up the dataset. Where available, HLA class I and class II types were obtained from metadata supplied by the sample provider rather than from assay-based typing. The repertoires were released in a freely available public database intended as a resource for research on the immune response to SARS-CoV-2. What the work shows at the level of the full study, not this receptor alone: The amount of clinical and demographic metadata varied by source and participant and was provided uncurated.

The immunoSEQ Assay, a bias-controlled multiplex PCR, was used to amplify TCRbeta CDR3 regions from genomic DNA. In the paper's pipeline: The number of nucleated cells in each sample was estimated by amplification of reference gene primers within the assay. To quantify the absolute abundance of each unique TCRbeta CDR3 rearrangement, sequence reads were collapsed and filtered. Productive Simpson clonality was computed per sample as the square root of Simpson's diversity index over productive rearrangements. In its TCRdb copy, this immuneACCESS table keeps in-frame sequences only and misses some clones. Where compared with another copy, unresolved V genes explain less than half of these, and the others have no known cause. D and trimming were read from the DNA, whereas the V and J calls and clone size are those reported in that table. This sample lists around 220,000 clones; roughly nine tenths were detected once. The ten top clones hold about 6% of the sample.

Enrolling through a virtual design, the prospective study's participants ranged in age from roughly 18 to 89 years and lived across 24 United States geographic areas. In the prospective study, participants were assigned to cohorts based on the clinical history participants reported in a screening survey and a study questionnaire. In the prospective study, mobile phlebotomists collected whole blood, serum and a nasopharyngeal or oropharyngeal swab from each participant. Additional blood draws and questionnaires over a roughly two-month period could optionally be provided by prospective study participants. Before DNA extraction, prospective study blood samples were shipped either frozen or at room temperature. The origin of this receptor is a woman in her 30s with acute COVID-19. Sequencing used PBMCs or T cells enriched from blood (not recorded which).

The nucleotide sequence reads as follows: TGCGCCAGCAGTCCAGCAGCGTGGGACTATGGCTACACCTTC. This gives the protein CASSPAAWDYGYTF. The chain joins TRBV5-1 to TRBJ1-2; the D gene is unclear. CDR1 and CDR2, looked up from the germline V gene, are SGHRS and YFSETQ. The CDR3 has 14 amino acids, counting the end cysteine and phenylalanine. The only DNA kept is the CDR3, 42 bases in frame from the first base. V is shortened by 5 bases, J by 3 bases, and the region joining them spans 14 bases. Full variable domain (CDR3 extended with the reference TRBV5-1 and TRBJ1-2 proteins): KAGVTQTPRYLIKTRGQQVTLSCSPISGHRSVSWYQQTPGQGLQFLFEYFSETQRNKGNFPGRFSGRQFSNSRSEMNVSTLELGDSALYLCASSPAAWDYGYTFGSGTRLTVV.